A selection of T cell receptor beta chains follows, all from one sample in a study of cytomegalovirus exposure and HLA in healthy donors. Clones were sequenced by immunoSEQ multiplex PCR, and TCRdb holds only the in-frame ones, with some missing. The sample gives 120,000 to 150,000 clones, 61% of which show up once; about 1.8% is in the top ten. Sequencing input: PBMCs. The receptors come from a male donor in good health and CMV-seronegative. CDR3s include the opening cysteine and the closing phenylalanine or tryptophan. Some rows mark clone size as missing; the rest say once, few, many or name a class of expanded clone.

11,NA,TRBV5-6,CASSFEETQYF
16,NA,TRBV18,CASSPISGGYSYEQYF
14,NA,TRBV5-4,CAVGTRGGNQPQHF
12,NA,TRBV7-9,CASSLASQPQHF
14,NA,TRBV5-1,CASSLQGGADTQYF
15,NA,TRBV30,CAWSAYSGTGVEQYF
13,NA,TRBV29-1,CSAEGQGGTEAFF
14,few,TRBV7-9,CASTFGVSSDEQYF
11,NA,TRBV20-1,CSAQTGDTQYF
17,NA,TRBV7-9,CSSSPLGQGQKSYEQYF
17,few,TRBV7-9,CASSPLLTSGSTDTQYF
14,few,TRBV27,CASSFIANTGELFF
11,few,TRBV2,CASSTGYEQYF
14,NA,TRBV11-2,CASSLALQSYEQYF
15,few,TRBV4-3,CASSQDTLGEGKAFF
15,NA,TRBV15,CATSRGRRSQETQYF
13,NA,TRBV30,CACGAGPGNTIYF
15,NA,TRBV7-9,CSSSFGGNGVTEAFF
14,NA,TRBV11-1,CASSFGGGAHEQFF
17,once,TRBV7-3,CASSSIPGISGANVLTF
15,few,TRBV6-1,CASRGGQGVGSPLHF
12,NA,TRBV6-1,CASSERDWGYTF
12,few,TRBV29-1,CSVDHRVDGYTF
14,NA,TRBV27,CASSWTGGIYEQYF
15,NA,TRBV7-8,CASSPHGGFYQPQHF
14,many,TRBV27,CASSLSPGGEKLFF
16,NA,TRBV6-5,CASSYSQGSFNSPLHF
15,NA,TRBV7-9,CASSLVSRQGSDYTF
16,few,TRBV6-5,CASSYRTGPYNSPLHF
15,few,TRBV5-6,CASSPTVNSGNTIYF
15,NA,TRBV5-1,CASSLQGLADPRQYF
14,few,TRBV7-2,CASSPWTGGNEQYF
14,NA,TRBV29-1,CSVFDHSSYNEQFF
16,NA,TRBV6-5,CASSYSELAGATEQYF
15,NA,TRBV18,CASSPGTNRNSPLHF
13,NA,TRBV29-1,CSVPRFGGAEAFF
15,NA,TRBV6-1,CASQRGAGGNTEAFF
13,once,TRBV6-6,CASRSDRVTEAFF
13,NA,TRBV29-1,CSVSAGTGVEQYF
13,few,TRBV10-2,CASRETGGHEQFF
13,NA,TRBV19,CASSQGTHTEAFF
16,NA,TRBV4-3,CASSQGIIEVNSPLHF
13,NA,TRBV28,CASTLEGLSTQYF
16,NA,TRBV7-9,CASSHFLDREPDTQYF
14,NA,TRBV5-1,CASSFGPGNTEAFF
13,NA,TRBV5-1,CASSYSGTGELFF
13,NA,TRBV29-1,CSVENAGRGEQYF
14,few,TRBV7-9,CASRSGGPGNTQYF
18,NA,TRBV28,CASSLRGWGGSYNSPLHF
15,few,TRBV15,CATGRVGGSNQPQHF
17,few,TRBV25-1,CASSPGWRGGSQETQYF
17,few,TRBV7-8,CASSLVVGQGFTDTQYF